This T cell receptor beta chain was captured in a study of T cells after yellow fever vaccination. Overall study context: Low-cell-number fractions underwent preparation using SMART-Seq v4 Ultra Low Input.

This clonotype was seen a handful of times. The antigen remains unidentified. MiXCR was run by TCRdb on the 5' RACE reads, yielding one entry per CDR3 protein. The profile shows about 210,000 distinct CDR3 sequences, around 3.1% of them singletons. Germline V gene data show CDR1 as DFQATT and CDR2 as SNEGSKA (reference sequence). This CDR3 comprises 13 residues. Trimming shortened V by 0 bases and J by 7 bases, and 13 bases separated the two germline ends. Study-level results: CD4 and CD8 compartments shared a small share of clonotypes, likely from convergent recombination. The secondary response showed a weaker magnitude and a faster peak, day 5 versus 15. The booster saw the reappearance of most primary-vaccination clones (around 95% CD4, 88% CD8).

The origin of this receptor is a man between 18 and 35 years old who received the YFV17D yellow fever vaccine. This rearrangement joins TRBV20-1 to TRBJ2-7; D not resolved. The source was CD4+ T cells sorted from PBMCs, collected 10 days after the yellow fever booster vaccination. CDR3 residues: CSARDVGWWEQYV. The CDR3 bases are TGCAGTGCTAGAGATGTGGGGTGGTGGGAGCAGTACGTC.